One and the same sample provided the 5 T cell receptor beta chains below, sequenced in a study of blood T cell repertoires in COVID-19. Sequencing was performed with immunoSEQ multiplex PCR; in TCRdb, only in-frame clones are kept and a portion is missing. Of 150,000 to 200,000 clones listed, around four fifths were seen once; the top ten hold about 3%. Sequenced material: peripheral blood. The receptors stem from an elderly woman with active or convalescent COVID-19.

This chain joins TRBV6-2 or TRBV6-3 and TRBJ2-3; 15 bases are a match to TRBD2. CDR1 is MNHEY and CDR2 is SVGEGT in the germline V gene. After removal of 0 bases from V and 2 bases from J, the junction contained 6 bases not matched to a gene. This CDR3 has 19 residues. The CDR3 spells CASSYSGTSGGRATDTQYF. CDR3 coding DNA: TGTGCCAGCAGTTACTCCGGGACTAGCGGGGGGCGGGCCACAGATACGCAGTATTTT.

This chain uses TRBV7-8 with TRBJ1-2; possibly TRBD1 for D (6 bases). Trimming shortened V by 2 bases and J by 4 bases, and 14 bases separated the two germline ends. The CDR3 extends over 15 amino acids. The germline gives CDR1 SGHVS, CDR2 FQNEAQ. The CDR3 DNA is TGTGCCAGCAGCTTAAGGGACACAACATCCTATGGCTACACCTTC. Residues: CASSLRDTTSYGYTF.

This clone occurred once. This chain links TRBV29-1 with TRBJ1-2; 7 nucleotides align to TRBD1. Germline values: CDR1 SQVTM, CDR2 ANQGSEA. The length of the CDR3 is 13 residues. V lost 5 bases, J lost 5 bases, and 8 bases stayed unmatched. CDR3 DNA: TGCAGCGTTACTACGGGACAGAGATATGGCTACACCTTC. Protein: CSVTTGQRYGYTF.

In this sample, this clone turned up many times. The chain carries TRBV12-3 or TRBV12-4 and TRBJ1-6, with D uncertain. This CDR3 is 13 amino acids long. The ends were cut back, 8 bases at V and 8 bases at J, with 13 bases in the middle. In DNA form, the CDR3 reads TGTGCCAGCGGGCAGGCCCTGTATTCACCCCTCCACTTT. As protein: CASGQALYSPLHF.

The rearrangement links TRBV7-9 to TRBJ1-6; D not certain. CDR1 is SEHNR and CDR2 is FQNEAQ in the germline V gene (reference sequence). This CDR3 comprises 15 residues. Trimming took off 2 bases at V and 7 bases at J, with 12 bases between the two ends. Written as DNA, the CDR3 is TGTGCCAGCAGCTTACTCGCTCCAGGAAATTCACCCCTCCACTTT. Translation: CASSLLAPGNSPLHF.